Shown below are 9 T cell receptor beta chains from a single sample sequenced in a study of T cells expressing NK-cell markers. TCRdb reanalyzed the 5' RACE reads, giving one entry per CDR3 protein sequence and no DNA. The table for this sample gives about 150,000 distinct CDR3 sequences. Sequenced: blood T cells: a sorted CD56 or NKG2C T cell subset, CD4+ or CD8+ T cells, or bulk PBMC T cells (not recorded which). These receptors all come from a woman aged 45 to 65 in good health.

The genes are TRBV19 and TRBJ1-2; TCRdb's D call, TRBD1, is unchecked because there is no DNA. This CDR3 is built from 15 residues. CDR1 and CDR2 (germline): LNHDA, SQIVND (reference sequence). The CDR3 spells CASSARTGDLGGYTF.

V and J are TRBV30 and TRBJ1-6; TCRdb designates TRBD1, a call that cannot be tested without DNA. Germline CDR1 is GTSNPN and CDR2 is SVGIG (reference sequence). This CDR3 is 14 amino acids long. The chain's CDR3 is CAWSRNSGDSPLHF.

This chain uses TRBV9 with TRBJ2-1; the TRBD2 assignment by TCRdb is unverifiable without DNA. The CDR3 loop spans 15 amino acids. CDR1 SGDLS and CDR2 YYNGEE come from the germline V gene. CDR3 sequence reads: CASSVGTSAGGEQFF.

The rearrangement links TRBV27 to TRBJ2-5; there is no DNA to check the TCRdb D call of TRBD1. Germline V gene data show CDR1 as MNHEY and CDR2 as SMNVEV (reference sequence). The CDR3 consists of 14 residues. CDR3 loop: CASSPTAIQETQYF.

The rearrangement links TRBV27 to TRBJ1-2. This CDR3 contains 14 residues. Germline CDR1 and CDR2: MNHEY and SMNVEV (reference sequence). The CDR3 region is CASSSLDSYYGYTF.

This chain joins TRBV4-1 and TRBJ2-1. CDR1 and CDR2 (germline): MGHRA, YSYEKL. This CDR3 is built from 15 residues. The CDR3 loop is CASSQDLARDNEQFF.

The chain joins TRBV3-1 to TRBJ2-7; checking the TCRdb D call of TRBD2 is not possible without DNA. CDR1 is LGHDT, CDR2 YNNKEL, per germline (reference sequence). This CDR3 has 19 residues. The CDR3: CASSQISGPLVRSSYEQYF.

The V and J genes are TRBV12-3 or TRBV12-4 and TRBJ1-1; TCRdb reports TRBD1, a call that lacks DNA to check it against. This CDR3 has 14 residues. The CDR3 sequence is CASSLGDGNTEAFF.

The chain links TRBV12-3 or TRBV12-4 to TRBJ1-1; checking the TCRdb D call of TRBD1 is not possible without DNA. This CDR3 spans 12 amino acids. The CDR3 spells CASSRQGFEAFF.